This T cell receptor beta chain was observed in a study of T cell responses to AZD1222 COVID-19 vaccine (dated by TCRdb to the early 2020s). Looking at the study overall: A total of 240 or so trial participants underwent TCR sequencing, of whom nearly 210 had received two doses of AZD1222 and some 26 had received two doses of the MenACWY control vaccine. Trial participants were enrolled by age into subgroups of 18-55, 56-69 and 70-plus years, and around 150, 29 and 61 TCR-sequenced participants, respectively, were included in these subgroups. Findings and caveats that apply to the study as a whole: Because no samples from the day 14 peak response were available, repertoires could be characterized only after the peak T cell response. Reportedly, close to half of the unique spike-specific TCRs recognized epitopes lying outside the regions that are mutated in the B.1.351 and B.1.1.7 variants. Participants were mostly white British and included more females than males, and it was suggested by the authors that clonal diversity may have been underestimated. Conclusions about previously exposed vaccinees are limited because only six or seven AZD1222 recipients were SARS-CoV-2 seropositive at baseline. After two AZD1222 doses, spike-specific TCR breadth and depth were significantly higher than at day 0 and than in MenACWY recipients. CD4 TCRs associated with the vaccine covered the entire spike protein, and the dominant responses were in regions 160-218 and 743-854. In the small 56-69-year group, the increase in depth fell short of significance, most likely because of low power.

Cut back by 0 bases and 9 bases, the V and J ends lie 15 bases apart. From the cysteine through the phenylalanine, the CDR3 covers 15 amino acids. Only CDR3 DNA is held: 45 bases, read in frame from base 1. Sequences GTSNPN (CDR1) and SVGIG (CDR2) are obtained from the germline V gene (reference sequence). About this clone: The antigen it recognizes is unknown. There are no base qualities to consult, and no much larger clone falls within one base.

The CDR3 regions of human TCRbeta chains were analyzed by immunosequencing. On the study's bioinformatics: Repertoire TCRs were matched against a reference library of SARS-CoV-2-specific TCRs generated with the MIRA antigen-specificity platform. Breadth meant the fraction of unique TCRs that were SARS-CoV-2-associated, whereas depth meant the fraction of total T cells that were SARS-CoV-2-associated. Using the MIRA data, every spike-specific TCR was mapped to the spike region that the TCR reacted to and assigned to either a CD4 or a CD8 class. Log10-transformed breadth and depth values were compared by one-way ANOVA with Sidak's multiple comparisons tests. This is the immuneACCESS table as TCRdb keeps it, with only in-frame sequences that have V and J called. A part of the clones is gone; compared with another copy, unresolved V genes explain less than half, and the rest is unexplained. The V and J calls and clone size were taken over from that table, and D and trimming were inferred from the DNA. The sample table holds approximately 150,000 clones, of which around 90% were seen once. 1.5% to 2% of the sample is held by the ten biggest clonotypes.

Interpreted using the paper, the time point label stands for: about 28 days (+/-7) after the second vaccine dose. AZD1222 recipients with second doses at about 4 weeks or about 12 weeks were pooled, because spike-specific TCR depth and breadth did not differ between schedules. Vaccinee samples were obtained from the UK trials COV001 and COV002, which included a single-blind randomized controlled phase 2/3 trial of AZD1222 (ChAdOx1 nCoV-19) in healthy adults. For TCRbeta chain sequencing, PBMC samples were collected from trial participants at day 0 and at day 28 after the second dose. The TCR originated in an adult who received the AZD1222 COVID-19 vaccine. The material was peripheral blood, obtained 28 days after the second AZD1222 dose. The V gene is TRBV30 and the J gene is TRBJ1-6; TRBD1 is a possible D gene, resting on 6 matching bases. The CDR3 sequence is CAWSVLGQGSSPLHF. At the DNA level, the sequence is TGTGCCTGGAGTGTATTGGGGCAGGGGAGTTCACCCCTCCACTTT.